The following is a T cell receptor beta chain sequence with its context. What it binds is unknown. This sample stems from a study of shared clonotypes between healthy human individuals. Study-level background: Each donor contributed plates that comprised three CD4 naive, three CD4 memory, two CD8 naive and one CD8 memory.

TCRdb keeps only in-frame clones here, not all; method: immunoSEQ multiplex PCR. This sample has around 1,900,000 clones; over 85% occur once, and the top ten carry about 1.7%. The study, taken as a whole, reports: The study's rarefaction showed incomplete sorted-subset sequencing despite large depth. Sampling included only blood; tissue repertoires likely differ. Clonotype sharing across several donors was observed for around 5% of naive CD4 clonotypes.

The naive CD8 population came from CD45RO-negative cells selected for CCR7, without terminally differentiated effector memory CD45RA+ cells. The specimen sequenced was naive CD8+ T cells from PBMCs. This sequence was found in a young man in good health. Some clones in this sample may be carry-over from other donors' samples.

The CDR3 region has the DNA TGTGCCAGCAGTTTATCCAGTACAGGGTCCTACGAGCAGTACTTC. It yields the protein CASSLSSTGSYEQYF. The chain couples TRBV27 to TRBJ2-7, with D possibly being TRBD1 (6 bases). V lost 0 bases to trimming and J lost 1 base, with 10 bases between them. Germline CDR1 and CDR2: MNHEY and SMNVEV (reference sequence). The CDR3 loop spans 15 amino acids.